Listed here is a single TCR beta chain. The antigen remains unidentified. The data are from a study of T cell responses to AZD1222 COVID-19 vaccine. With 4 bases clipped from V and 2 bases from J, the junction kept 3 bases outside the gene matches. The CDR3 has 15 amino acids. In germline, CDR1 is LGHDT, CDR2 YNNKEL (reference sequence). Using immunoSEQ multiplex PCR, the repertoire was profiled, and TCRdb retains in-frame clones only, with some absent. This repertoire shows more than 150,000 clones, about 90% found once; its top ten account for around 1.3%. Study results and caveats: Most donors were white British and more were female, and clonal diversity was possibly underestimated.

This clonotype was obtained from an adult who received the AZD1222 COVID-19 vaccine. Source: peripheral blood, taken 28 days after the second AZD1222 dose. V usage is TRBV3-1 (or the pseudogene TRBV3-2) and J usage is TRBJ1-3; TRBD1 matches 9 bases. The CDR3 DNA reads as TGTGCCAGCAGCCGCACAGGGGGCGCTGGAAACACCATATATTTT. It specifies CASSRTGGAGNTIYF.